Shown below are 8 T cell receptor beta chains from a single sample sequenced in a study of post-analysis software for immune sequencing data. Unique molecular identifiers featured in each of the TCR beta cDNA libraries. TCRdb re-derived calls from the PCR reads in MiXCR, one entry per CDR3 protein. The sample holds about 680,000 distinct CDR3 sequences, around 60% seen once. Regarding the study as a whole: In patients, TRBV5-6, TRBV5-1 and TRBV20-1 belonged to several TRBV segments found more frequently than in controls.

Their antigen targets remain unknown. Sequencing was carried out using blood. Source of these receptors: a girl between 2 and 10 years old with multiple sclerosis.

V is TRBV12-3 or TRBV12-4 and J is TRBJ1-1, with D possibly matching TRBD1 (6 bases). The CDR3 sequence is 14 residues long. Deletions cut 4 bases from V and 4 bases from J, with 13 bases between. In nucleotides, the CDR3 is TGTGCCAGCAGTTACGCAGGGGTCGCCACTGAAGCTTTCTTT. The encoded protein is CASSYAGVATEAFF.

The V call is TRBV20-1, the J call TRBJ2-6, with 9 bases fitting TRBD2. Germline V gene lookup returns CDR1 DFQATT and CDR2 SNEGSKA (reference sequence). CDR3 length: 17 amino acids. The V gene end was trimmed by 0 bases and the J gene end by 1 base; junction bases not matched to a gene: 4. The CDR3, as DNA: TGCAGTGCTAGAGATCTCGCGGGAGGGTCTGGGGCCAACGTCCTGACTTTC. Its protein product is CSARDLAGGSGANVLTF.

The gene calls are TRBV5-1 and TRBJ2-3; D is ambiguous. The CDR3 is 13 amino acids. V was clipped by 6 bases and J by 3 bases, with 11 bases between them. Germline values: CDR1 SGHRS, CDR2 YFSETQ. This CDR3 reads CASTSRGTDTQYF. For the CDR3, the DNA is TGCGCCAGCACTTCCAGAGGAACAGATACGCAGTATTTT.

V usage is TRBV7-8 and J usage is TRBJ2-1; 7 bases are a match to TRBD2. This CDR3 spans 15 amino acids. Germline CDR1 and CDR2: SGHVS and FQNEAQ. Trimming cost V 4 bases and J 3 bases; bases outside gene matches: 6. CDR3 nucleotide sequence: TGTGCCAGCAGCTCGCAGCGGGACGGCTACAATGAGCAGTTCTTC. It yields the protein CASSSQRDGYNEQFF.

The V and J genes are TRBV11-2 and TRBJ2-7, with unresolved D. Germline V gene lookup returns CDR1 SGHAT and CDR2 FQNNGV. This CDR3 has 16 amino acids. Trimming stripped 0 bases from V and 0 bases from J, with 12 bases between. The CDR3 DNA reads as TGTGCCAGCAGCTTAGAGCTCACAAGGAGCTCCTACGAGCAGTACTTC. This sequence encodes CASSLELTRSSYEQYF.

This clonotype showed up just a few times. The chain couples TRBV7-6 to TRBJ2-1; D gene unclear. V lost 0 bases and J 9 bases, leaving 12 bases between the germline ends. The CDR3 sequence is 14 residues long. Per germline, CDR1 SGHVS and CDR2 FNYEAQ. The CDR3 loop reads CASSLASAQFEQFF. Written as DNA, the CDR3 is TGTGCCAGCAGCTTAGCGAGTGCACAATTTGAGCAGTTCTTC.

The chain recombines TRBV29-1 with TRBJ2-7; D remains ambiguous. The CDR3 spans 12 residues. With 4 bases removed from V and 5 bases from J, the gap between germline ends came to 12 bases. The germline V gene has CDR1 SQVTM and CDR2 ANQGSEA. The CDR3 coding sequence is TGCAGCGTTGGTTTCGTTCGGGACGAGCAGTACTTC. Translated, it gives CSVGFVRDEQYF.

This chain links TRBV20-1 with TRBJ2-3; 11 bases are a match to TRBD2. Losses at the gene ends were 3 bases for V and 1 base for J; bases not matched to a gene: 6. The germline CDR1 and CDR2 sequences are DFQATT and SNEGSKA (reference sequence). This CDR3 has 16 residues. CDR3 sequence (DNA): TGCAGTGCTAGTCTGGGACTAGCGGTGCGCACAGATACGCAGTATTTT. This codes for CSASLGLAVRTDTQYF.